This TCR beta chain was sequenced in a study of regulatory T cells in long-lasting Graves disease. Germline-derived CDR1 and CDR2 are SGHRS and YFSETQ. This CDR3 is 14 amino acids long. The time point is: newly diagnosed GD, antithyroid drugs for less than 3 months. Isolated PBMC RNA provided the starting material for the TCR library. CDR3 regions were amplified by Arm-PCR using iRepertoire HTBI primers to build TCR beta libraries. TCRdb re-analysed the multiplex PCR reads in MiXCR, keeping a single row per CDR3 protein. The sample records some 340,000 distinct CDR3 sequences, about 11% being singletons. Details on this clonotype: A read error may explain this, as a much larger clone is one base away.

This sample also appeared in a second study, on T cells in Graves' hyperthyroidism and ophthalmopathy.

The sample here was peripheral blood mononuclear cells (PBMCs), taken at new diagnosis, from a patient treated with antithyroid drugs. This receptor was identified in a woman aged 18-29 years with Graves disease. This chain joins TRBV5-1 and TRBJ1-6, with a weak D call TRBD1 (6 bases). The CDR3 coding sequence is TGCGCCAGCAGCAAACAGGGCTATAATTCACCCCTCTACTTT. This encodes CASSKQGYNSPLYF.